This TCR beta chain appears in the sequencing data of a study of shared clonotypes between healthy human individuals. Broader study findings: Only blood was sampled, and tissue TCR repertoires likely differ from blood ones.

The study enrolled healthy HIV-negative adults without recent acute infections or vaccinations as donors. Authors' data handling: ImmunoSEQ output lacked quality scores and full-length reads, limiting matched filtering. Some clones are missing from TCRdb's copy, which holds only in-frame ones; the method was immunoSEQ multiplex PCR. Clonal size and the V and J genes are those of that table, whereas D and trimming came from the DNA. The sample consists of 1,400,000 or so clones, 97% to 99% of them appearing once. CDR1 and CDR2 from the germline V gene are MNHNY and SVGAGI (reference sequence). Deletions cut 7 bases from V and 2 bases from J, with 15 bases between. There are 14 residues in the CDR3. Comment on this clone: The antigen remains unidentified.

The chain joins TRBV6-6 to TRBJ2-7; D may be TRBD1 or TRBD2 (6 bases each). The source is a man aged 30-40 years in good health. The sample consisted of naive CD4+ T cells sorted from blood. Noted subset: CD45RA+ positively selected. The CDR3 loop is CASNHGGGTYEQYF. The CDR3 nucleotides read TGTGCCAGCAACCACGGAGGGGGTACCTACGAGCAGTACTTC.